This TCR beta chain appears in the sequencing data of a study of low-dose radiotherapy and immunotherapy resistance in tumors. Overall study context: Per fraction, Cohort 2 was given 1 Gy every two weeks, accumulating a total of 13 Gy over 26 weeks. The study gave patients oral aspirin 300 mg daily for four cycles from cycle 1 day 1.

Both TCRalpha and TCRbeta chains were reverse transcribed with V-gene-specific primers. The authors amplified TCRs for about 20 PCR cycles with a constant-region primer and a V-primer adapter. One entry per CDR3 protein results from TCRdb running MiXCR on the reads. The sample includes around 64,000 distinct CDR3 sequences, more than 20% of them seen just once. The V end was cut by 6 bases, the J end by 8 bases, with 23 bases between. CDR1 and CDR2 from the germline V gene are MNHEY and SVGEGT. This CDR3 comprises 15 residues. Specified time point: before trial treatment. The receptor was isolated from a male donor with rectosigmoid adenocarcinoma. The V gene is TRBV6-2 or TRBV6-3, the J gene TRBJ2-7; D is perhaps TRBD1 or TRBD2 (5 bases each). The specimen comprised PBMCs, sampled before treatment. The CDR3 here is CASRRDQYQGFKQYF. The CDR3 DNA sequence: TGTGCCAGCAGGAGGGACCAGTATCAGGGATTCAAGCAGTACTTC.